Listed here is a single TCR beta chain. The same CDR3 can be traced to other DNA sequences in this sample. The sample originates from a study of blood T cell repertoires in COVID-19. The overall study: Italy, Spain and the United States were the sources of the convalescent and acute COVID-19 samples. PBMCs, B-cell-depleted T cells, or T cells provided the cDNA or gDNA that made up the material.

The germline V gene has CDR1 LNHDA and CDR2 SQIVND (reference sequence). V gave up 4 bases and J gave up 10 bases; unmatched junction bases: 4. The CDR3 spans 14 residues. As originally analysed: Amplified reference gene primers provided the basis for estimating nucleated cell counts. The repertoire was sequenced with immunoSEQ multiplex PCR; TCRdb's copy has only in-frame clones and lacks some. V and J calls and clone size are copied from that table; D and trimming were computed from the DNA. Found here are about 190,000 clones, 80% to 90% of them singletons; the top ten hold 1.1%. The clonotype comes from a man aged 25-40 years with acute or convalescent COVID-19. The rearrangement uses TRBV19 and TRBJ1-6; 10 nucleotides line up with TRBD1. The sequenced sample was peripheral blood. The DNA of the CDR3 is TGTGCCAGTAGTACTGGACAGGGGGGATCACCCCTCCACTTT. Its translation: CASSTGQGGSPLHF.